This TCR beta chain comes out of a study of cytomegalovirus exposure and HLA in healthy donors. The study ran its PCR with 60 Vbeta and 13 Jbeta primers. TCRdb keeps only in-frame clones here, not all; method: immunoSEQ multiplex PCR. The sample includes tens of thousands of clones, just under 80% of them seen just once. This clone came up once. Its antigen remains unknown. The study's findings and limits: Later analysis indicated greater clonal expansion among HLA-associated TCR beta chains than among equally common other chains. TCR beta chain V- and J-gene trimming was linked, in a later analysis, to a missense variant in DCLRE1C. Across donors, presence/absence analyses took sequencing depth to be roughly uniform.

The sequencing input was PBMCs. The sequence came from a male donor in good health and CMV-seropositive.

The CDR3 loop is CASSHLAGGLGETQYF. CDR3 DNA sequence: TGTGCCAGCAGTCATCTAGCGGGAGGGCTTGGAGAGACCCAGTACTTC. The chain is built from TRBV28 and TRBJ2-5, with TRBD2 matching 12 bases. J was trimmed by 4 bases and V by 5 bases; bases with no gene match: 8. Germline CDR1 reads MDHEN; CDR2 reads SYDVKM. The CDR3 spans 16 residues.